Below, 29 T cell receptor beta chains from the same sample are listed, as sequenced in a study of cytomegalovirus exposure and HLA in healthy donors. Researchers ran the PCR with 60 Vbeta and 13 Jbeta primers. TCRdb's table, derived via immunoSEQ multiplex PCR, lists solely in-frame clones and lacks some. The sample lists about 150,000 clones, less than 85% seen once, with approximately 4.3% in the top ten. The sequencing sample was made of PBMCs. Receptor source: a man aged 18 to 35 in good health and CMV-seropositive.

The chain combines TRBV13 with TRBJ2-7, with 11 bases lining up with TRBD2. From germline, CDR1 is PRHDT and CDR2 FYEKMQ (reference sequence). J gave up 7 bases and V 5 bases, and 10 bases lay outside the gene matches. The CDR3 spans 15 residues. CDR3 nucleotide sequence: TGTGCCAGCAGCGAACTAGCGGGGGCGGGAAGAGAGCAGTACTTC. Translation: CASSELAGAGREQYF.

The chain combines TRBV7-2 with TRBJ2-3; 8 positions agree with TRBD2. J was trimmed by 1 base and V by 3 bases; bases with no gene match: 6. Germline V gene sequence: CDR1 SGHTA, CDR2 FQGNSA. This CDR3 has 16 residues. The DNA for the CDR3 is TGTGCCAGCAGCTTTCTGACTAGCGTGGGCACAGATACGCAGTATTTT. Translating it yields CASSFLTSVGTDTQYF.

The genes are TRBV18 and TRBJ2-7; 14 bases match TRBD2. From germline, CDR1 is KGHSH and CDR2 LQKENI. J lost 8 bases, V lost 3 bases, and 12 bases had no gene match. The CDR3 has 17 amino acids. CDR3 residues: CASSPLGLAGETTKQYF. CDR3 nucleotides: TGTGCCAGCTCACCCTTGGGACTAGCGGGAGAGACGACAAAGCAGTACTTC.

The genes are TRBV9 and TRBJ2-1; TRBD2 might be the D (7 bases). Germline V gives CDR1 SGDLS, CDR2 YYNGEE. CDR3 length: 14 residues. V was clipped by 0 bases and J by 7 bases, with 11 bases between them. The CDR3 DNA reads TGTGCCAGCAGCGTAGGGACAGCGGGGAATGAGCAGTTCTTC. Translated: CASSVGTAGNEQFF.

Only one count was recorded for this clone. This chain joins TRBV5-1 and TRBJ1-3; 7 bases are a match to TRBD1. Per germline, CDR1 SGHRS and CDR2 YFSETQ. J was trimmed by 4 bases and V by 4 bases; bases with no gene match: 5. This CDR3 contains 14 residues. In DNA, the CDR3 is TGCGCCAGCAGCCTCGGGACAGACGGAAACACCATATATTTT. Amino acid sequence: CASSLGTDGNTIYF.

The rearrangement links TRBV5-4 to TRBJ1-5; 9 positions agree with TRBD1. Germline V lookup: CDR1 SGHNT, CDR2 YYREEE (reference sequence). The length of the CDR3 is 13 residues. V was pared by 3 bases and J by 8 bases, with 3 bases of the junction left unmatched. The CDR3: CASSWDRVEPQHF. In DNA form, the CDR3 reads TGTGCCAGCAGCTGGGACAGGGTAGAGCCCCAGCATTTT.

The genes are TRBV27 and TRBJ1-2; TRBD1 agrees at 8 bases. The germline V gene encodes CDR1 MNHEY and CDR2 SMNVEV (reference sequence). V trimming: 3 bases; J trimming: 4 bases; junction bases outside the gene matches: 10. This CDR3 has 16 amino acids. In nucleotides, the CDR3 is TGTGCCAGCAGTTTGTCGTGGGACAGGAGCACCTATGGCTACACCTTC. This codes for CASSLSWDRSTYGYTF.

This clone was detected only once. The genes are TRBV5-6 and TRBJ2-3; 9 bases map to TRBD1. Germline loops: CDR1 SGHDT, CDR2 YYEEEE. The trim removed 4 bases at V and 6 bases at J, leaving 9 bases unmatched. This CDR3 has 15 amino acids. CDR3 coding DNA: TGTGCCAGCAGCCCCCGGACAGGGGAAGTGGATACGCAGTATTTT. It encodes CASSPRTGEVDTQYF.

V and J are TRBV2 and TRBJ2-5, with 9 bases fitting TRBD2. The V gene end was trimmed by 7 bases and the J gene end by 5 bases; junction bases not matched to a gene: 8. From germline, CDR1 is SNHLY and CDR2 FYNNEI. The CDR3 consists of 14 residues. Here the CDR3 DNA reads TGTGCCAGCAATCTAGCGGGACCCAAGGAGACCCAGTACTTC. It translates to CASNLAGPKETQYF.

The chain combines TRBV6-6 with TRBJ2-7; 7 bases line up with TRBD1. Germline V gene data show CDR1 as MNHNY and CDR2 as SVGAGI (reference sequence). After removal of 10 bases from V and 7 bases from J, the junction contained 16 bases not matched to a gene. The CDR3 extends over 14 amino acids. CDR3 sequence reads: CATNDGQGVREQYF. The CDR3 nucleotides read TGTGCCACCAACGATGGGCAGGGGGTAAGGGAGCAGTACTTC.

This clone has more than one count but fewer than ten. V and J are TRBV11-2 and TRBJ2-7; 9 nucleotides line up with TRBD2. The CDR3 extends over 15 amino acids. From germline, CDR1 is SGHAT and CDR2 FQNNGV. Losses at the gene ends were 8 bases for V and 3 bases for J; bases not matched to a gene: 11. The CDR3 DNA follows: TGTGCCAGCGATAGAGCAAGCGGGGGGTACTACGAGCAGTACTTC. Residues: CASDRASGGYYEQYF.

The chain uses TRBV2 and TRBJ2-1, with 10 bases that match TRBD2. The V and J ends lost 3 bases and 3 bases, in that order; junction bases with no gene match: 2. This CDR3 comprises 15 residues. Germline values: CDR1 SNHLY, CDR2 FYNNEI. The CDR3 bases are TGTGCCAGCAGTGACTGGACTAGCGGCTACAATGAGCAGTTCTTC. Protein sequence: CASSDWTSGYNEQFF.

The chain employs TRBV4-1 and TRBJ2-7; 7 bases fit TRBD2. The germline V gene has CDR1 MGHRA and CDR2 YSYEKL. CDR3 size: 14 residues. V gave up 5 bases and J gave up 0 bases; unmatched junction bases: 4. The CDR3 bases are TGCGCCAGCAGCACGCGGGGGATCTCCTACGAGCAGTACTTC. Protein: CASSTRGISYEQYF.

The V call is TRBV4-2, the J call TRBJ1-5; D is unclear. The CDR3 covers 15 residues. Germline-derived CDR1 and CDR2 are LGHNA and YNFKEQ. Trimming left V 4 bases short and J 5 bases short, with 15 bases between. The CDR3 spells CASSLEVQPDQPQHF. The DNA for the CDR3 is TGTGCCAGCAGCCTAGAGGTACAGCCCGATCAGCCCCAGCATTTT.

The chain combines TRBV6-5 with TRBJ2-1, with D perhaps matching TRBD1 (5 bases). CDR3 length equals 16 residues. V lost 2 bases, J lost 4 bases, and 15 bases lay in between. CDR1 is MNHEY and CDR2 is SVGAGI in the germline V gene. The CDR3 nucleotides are TGTGCCAGCAGTTACCCGACAGTATTCGGGTACAATGAGCAGTTCTTC. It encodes CASSYPTVFGYNEQFF.

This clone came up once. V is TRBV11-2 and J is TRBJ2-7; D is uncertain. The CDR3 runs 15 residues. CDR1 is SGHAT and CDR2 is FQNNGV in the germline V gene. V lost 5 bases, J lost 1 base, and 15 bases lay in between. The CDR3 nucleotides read TGTGCCAGCAGCCCCGGGTCCTCGGGTTCCTACGAGCAGTACTTC. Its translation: CASSPGSSGSYEQYF.

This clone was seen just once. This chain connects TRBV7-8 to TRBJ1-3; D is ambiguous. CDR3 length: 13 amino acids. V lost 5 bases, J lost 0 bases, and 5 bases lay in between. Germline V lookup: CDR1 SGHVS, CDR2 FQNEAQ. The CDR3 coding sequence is TGTGCCAGCAGCCCCAACTCTGGAAACACCATATATTTT. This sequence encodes CASSPNSGNTIYF.

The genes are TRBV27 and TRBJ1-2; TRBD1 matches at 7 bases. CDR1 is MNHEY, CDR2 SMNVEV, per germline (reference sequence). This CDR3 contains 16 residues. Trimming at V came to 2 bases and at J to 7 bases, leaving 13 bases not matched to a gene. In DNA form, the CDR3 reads TGTGCCAGCAGTTTAGATATCAGACAGGGTTATCGTGGCTACACCTTC. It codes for CASSLDIRQGYRGYTF.

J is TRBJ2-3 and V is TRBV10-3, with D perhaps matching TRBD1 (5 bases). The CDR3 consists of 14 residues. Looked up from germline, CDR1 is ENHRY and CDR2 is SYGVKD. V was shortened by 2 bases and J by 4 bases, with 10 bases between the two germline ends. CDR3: CAISERGWADTQYF. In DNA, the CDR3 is TGTGCCATCAGTGAGAGGGGCTGGGCAGATACGCAGTATTTT.

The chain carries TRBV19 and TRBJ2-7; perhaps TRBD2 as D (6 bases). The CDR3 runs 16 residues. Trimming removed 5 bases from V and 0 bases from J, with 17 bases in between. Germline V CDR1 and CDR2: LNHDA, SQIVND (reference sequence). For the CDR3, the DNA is TGTGCCAGTAGTTCAAGGACCTCCGGGAGCTCCTACGAGCAGTACTTC. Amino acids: CASSSRTSGSSYEQYF.

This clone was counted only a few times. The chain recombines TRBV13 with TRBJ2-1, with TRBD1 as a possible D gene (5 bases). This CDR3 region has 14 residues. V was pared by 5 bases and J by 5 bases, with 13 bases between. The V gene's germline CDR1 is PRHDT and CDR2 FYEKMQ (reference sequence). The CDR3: CASSATPGNNEQFF. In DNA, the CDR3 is TGTGCCAGCAGCGCCACCCCAGGGAACAATGAGCAGTTCTTC.

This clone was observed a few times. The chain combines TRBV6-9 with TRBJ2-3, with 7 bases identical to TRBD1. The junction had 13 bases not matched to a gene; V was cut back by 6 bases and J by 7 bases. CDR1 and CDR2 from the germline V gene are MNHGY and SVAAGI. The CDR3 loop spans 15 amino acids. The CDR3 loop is CASSLRQGNHHTQYF. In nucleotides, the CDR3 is TGTGCCAGCAGCCTACGACAGGGAAATCACCATACGCAGTATTTT.

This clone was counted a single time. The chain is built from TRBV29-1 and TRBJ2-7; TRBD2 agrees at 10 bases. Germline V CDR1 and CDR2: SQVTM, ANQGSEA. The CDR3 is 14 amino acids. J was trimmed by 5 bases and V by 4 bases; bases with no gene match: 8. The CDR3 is CSVAPGLAIHEQYF. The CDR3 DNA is TGCAGCGTTGCTCCGGGACTAGCGATACACGAGCAGTACTTC.

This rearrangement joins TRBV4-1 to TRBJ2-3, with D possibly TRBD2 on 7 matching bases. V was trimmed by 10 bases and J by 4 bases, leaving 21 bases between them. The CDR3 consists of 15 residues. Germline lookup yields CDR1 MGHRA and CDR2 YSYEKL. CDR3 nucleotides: TGCGCCACCAACCCTCGAGGGGGGGCCTCAGATACGCAGTATTTT. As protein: CATNPRGGASDTQYF.

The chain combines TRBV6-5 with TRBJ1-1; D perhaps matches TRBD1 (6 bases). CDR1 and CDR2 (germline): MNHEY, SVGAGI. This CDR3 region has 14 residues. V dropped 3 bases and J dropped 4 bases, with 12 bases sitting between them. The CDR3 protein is CASSYGGASTEAFF. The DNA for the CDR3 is TGTGCCAGCAGTTATGGGGGGGCTAGCACTGAAGCTTTCTTT.

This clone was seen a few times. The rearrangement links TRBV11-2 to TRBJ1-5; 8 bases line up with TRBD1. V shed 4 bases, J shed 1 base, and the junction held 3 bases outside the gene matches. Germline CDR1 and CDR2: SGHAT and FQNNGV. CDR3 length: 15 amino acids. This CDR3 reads CASSSGQGSNQPQHF. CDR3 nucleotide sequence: TGTGCCAGCAGCTCCGGACAGGGAAGCAATCAGCCCCAGCATTTT. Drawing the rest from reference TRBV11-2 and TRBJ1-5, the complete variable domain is EAGVAQSPRYKIIEKRQSVAFWCNPISGHATLYWYQQILGQGPKLLIQFQNNGVVDDSQLPKDRFSAERLKGVDSTLKIQPAKLEDSAVYLCASSSGQGSNQPQHFGDGTRLSIL.

CDR3 amino acids: CASSGNSRDTEAFF. Written as DNA, the CDR3 is TGTGCCAGCAGCGGAAACAGCAGAGACACTGAAGCTTTCTTT. The chain links TRBV9 to TRBJ1-1; the D is unclear. Germline loops: CDR1 SGDLS, CDR2 YYNGEE. The CDR3 has 14 amino acids. V was cut by 3 bases and J by 3 bases, with 12 bases left in between.

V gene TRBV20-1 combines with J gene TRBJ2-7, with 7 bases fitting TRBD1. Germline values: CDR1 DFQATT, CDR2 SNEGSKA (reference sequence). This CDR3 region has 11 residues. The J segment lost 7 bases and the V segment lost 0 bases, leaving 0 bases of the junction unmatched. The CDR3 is CSAREDREQYF. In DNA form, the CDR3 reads TGCAGTGCTAGAGAGGACAGGGAGCAGTACTTC.

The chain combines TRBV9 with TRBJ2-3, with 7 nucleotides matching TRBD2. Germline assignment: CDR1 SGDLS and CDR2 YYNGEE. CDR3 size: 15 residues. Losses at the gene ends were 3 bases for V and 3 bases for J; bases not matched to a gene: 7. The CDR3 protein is CASSAFGEGTDTQYF. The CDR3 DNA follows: TGTGCCAGCAGCGCCTTTGGGGAGGGGACAGATACGCAGTATTTT.